This TCR beta chain was found in a study of identical twins. Template switching, a step in the protocol, added a universal primer site, and cDNA carried unique molecular identifiers. MiXCR, applied by TCRdb to the 5' RACE reads, yields one record per CDR3 protein. The table lists about 530,000 distinct CDR3 sequences, around 20% of them singletons. This clonotype was recorded a few times. CDR1 and CDR2 (germline): MNHEY, SMNVEV (reference sequence). The CDR3 extends over 14 amino acids. Deletions cut 10 bases from V and 10 bases from J, with 23 bases between. This sample was also put to use in a study of yellow fever vaccine responses in identical twins.

The clonotype comes from a woman younger than 35 in good health. Material for sequencing was CD4+ T cells sorted from blood. The chain has TRBV27 and TRBJ2-1, with D possibly being TRBD1 or TRBD2 (5 bases each). The CDR3 nucleotides are TGTGCCACCAATAGGGGTATCCCCAGGAGGGAGCAGTTCTTC. Its protein is CATNRGIPRREQFF.